This T cell receptor beta chain appears in the sequencing data of a study of naive and memory T cell subsets (dated by TCRdb to 2017 to 2019). Broadly, across the study: According to the figure summarizing the samples, there were around 10 blood donors, 7 tuberculin skin test biopsies and 3 saline control biopsies. PCR2 was typically a SYBR Green qPCR stopped at a set threshold; low-input samples could instead use end-point PCR (approximately 6 cycles).

A robust, sensitive protocol for the amplification, sequencing and analysis of TCRs was described in the study, in which 3' ligation of a UMI-containing oligonucleotide to TCR cDNA was used. For whole blood analysis, under 3 ml of peripheral blood was collected from healthy adult volunteers into Tempus tubes, and RNA was extracted following the manufacturer's instructions. Total RNA was used without cell sorting and was treated with RQ1 DNase before reverse transcription, with a target input of about 1 to 1000 ng. Libraries were prepared from skin biopsies and whole blood to test how robust the pipeline was in samples where T cells are a minority population. Receptors were amplified or captured by 5' RACE. Four rounds of PCR, run with the SP2 primer together with nested alpha and beta constant region primers, were used to amplify the ligated cDNA. For the blood and skin samples, TCR RNA was reverse transcribed with SuperScript IV using primers for the alpha and beta constant regions. An oligonucleotide carrying the Illumina SP2 primer and a UMI was ligated to the cDNA 3' end using T4 RNA ligase 1. The 12-nucleotide UMI was composed of two random hexamers separated by an eight-base spacer, which was included to prevent hairpin formation. From the second PCR onward, TCR alpha and beta chain libraries were processed separately, and dual indexing was applied for multiplexing. After pooling, the indexed libraries were analyzed by capillary electrophoresis and sequenced on either an Illumina MiSeq or NextSeq. To boost base diversity and improve cluster recognition, PhiX DNA at about 5-7.5% was spiked into the libraries. As for how the authors treated the data: Demultiplexor took UMIs from read 2, joined the UMIs to the TCR sequence from read 1, and separated reads according to sample indices. Decombinator identified V and J genes and V-J junctions and gave each TCR a five-part identifier that included V and J deletions. Collapsinator used UMIs to correct sequencing errors and PCR amplification heterogeneity, yielding UMI-based abundance per TCR. CDR3Translator converted identifiers to nucleotide sequence, translated to amino acids, and extracted CDR3 regions using terminal motifs. After normalization to the amount of input RNA, error-corrected alpha and beta TCR counts from blood and skin were compared. The raw public data were reprocessed by TCRdb itself: fastp quality trimming at Q25, MiXCR clonotype calling, in-frame beta chains only. Duplicate CDR3 protein sequences are folded into a single record with the most common DNA and genes. TCRdb, not the original authors, processed these V and J calls. For this sample there are tens of thousands of distinct CDR3 sequences; more than 6% appear just once. The ten largest clones add up to about 19% of the sample.

This clonotype has a handful of counts. It has no known antigen specificity. Within one base of it there is no much larger clone, and no base qualities were kept. The CDR3 runs 13 residues from the cysteine to the phenylalanine. The kept DNA is CDR3 alone, 39 bases in frame from the first base. Via the germline V gene (reference sequence), CDR1 is SEHNR and CDR2 FQNEAQ. At the junction V is shortened by 1 base and J by 4 bases, with 7 bases in between. The paper's findings and limits, for the study overall: The RNA-based method was acknowledged as potentially sensitive to TCR transcript changes with T cell activation and differentiation.

The chain joins TRBV7-9 to TRBJ2-5; the D gene lacks a confident call. The TCR originated in a female donor in good health. The CDR3 loop reads CASSLGVAETQYF. The nucleotides read TGTGCCAGCAGCTTAGGGGTGGCAGAGACCCAGTACTTC.